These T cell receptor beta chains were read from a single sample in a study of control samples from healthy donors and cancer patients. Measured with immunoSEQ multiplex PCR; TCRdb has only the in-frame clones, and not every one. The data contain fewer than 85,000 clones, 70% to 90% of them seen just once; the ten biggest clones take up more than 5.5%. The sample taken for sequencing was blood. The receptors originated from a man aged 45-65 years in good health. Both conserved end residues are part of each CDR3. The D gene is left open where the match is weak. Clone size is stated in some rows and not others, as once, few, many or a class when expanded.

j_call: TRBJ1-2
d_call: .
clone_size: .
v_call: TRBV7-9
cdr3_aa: CASSLGGGNGYTF
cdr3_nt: TGTGCCAGCAGCCTGGGTGGAGGGAATGGCTACACCTTC

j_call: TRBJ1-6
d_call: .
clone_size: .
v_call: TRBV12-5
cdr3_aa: CASGFVTGSNSPLHF
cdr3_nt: TGTGCTAGTGGTTTTGTGACAGGATCGAATTCACCCCTCCACTTT

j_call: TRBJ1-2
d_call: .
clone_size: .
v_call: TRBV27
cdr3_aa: CASRVTGYGYTF
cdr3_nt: TGTGCCAGCAGAGTCACAGGGTATGGCTACACCTTC

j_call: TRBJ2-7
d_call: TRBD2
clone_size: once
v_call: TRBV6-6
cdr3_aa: CASSRGGASSYEQYF
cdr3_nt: TGTGCCAGCAGCCGGGGGGGGGCGAGCTCCTACGAGCAGTACTTC

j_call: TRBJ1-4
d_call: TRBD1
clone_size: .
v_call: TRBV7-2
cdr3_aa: CASSWGQASEKLFF
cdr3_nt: TGTGCCAGCAGCTGGGGACAGGCTAGTGAAAAACTGTTTTTT

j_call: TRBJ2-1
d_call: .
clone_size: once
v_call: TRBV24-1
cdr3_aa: CATSGGLAGGNNNEQFF
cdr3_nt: TGTGCCACCAGTGGGGGACTCGCAGGCGGAAACAACAATGAGCAGTTCTTC

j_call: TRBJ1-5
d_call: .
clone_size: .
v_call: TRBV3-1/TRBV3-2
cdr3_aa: CASSQGEQPQHF
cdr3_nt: TGTGCCAGCAGCCAAGGAGAACAGCCCCAGCATTTT

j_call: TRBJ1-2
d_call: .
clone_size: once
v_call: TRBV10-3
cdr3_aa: CATTGQLRGGYTF
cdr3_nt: TGTGCCACAACGGGCCAGCTGAGAGGAGGCTACACCTTC

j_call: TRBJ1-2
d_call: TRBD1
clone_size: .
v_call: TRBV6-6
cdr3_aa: CASSPGTALTNYGYTF
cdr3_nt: TGTGCCAGCAGTCCCGGGACAGCCCTCACTAACTATGGCTACACCTTC

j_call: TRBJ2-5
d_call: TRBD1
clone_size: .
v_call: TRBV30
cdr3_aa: CAWSAVGQGLEETQYF
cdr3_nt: TGTGCCTGGAGTGCAGTAGGACAGGGCCTCGAAGAGACCCAGTACTTC

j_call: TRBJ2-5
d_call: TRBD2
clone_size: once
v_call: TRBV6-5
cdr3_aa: CASSYGGAGAKETQYF
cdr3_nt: TGTGCCAGCAGTTACGGTGGAGCGGGGGCAAAAGAGACCCAGTACTTC